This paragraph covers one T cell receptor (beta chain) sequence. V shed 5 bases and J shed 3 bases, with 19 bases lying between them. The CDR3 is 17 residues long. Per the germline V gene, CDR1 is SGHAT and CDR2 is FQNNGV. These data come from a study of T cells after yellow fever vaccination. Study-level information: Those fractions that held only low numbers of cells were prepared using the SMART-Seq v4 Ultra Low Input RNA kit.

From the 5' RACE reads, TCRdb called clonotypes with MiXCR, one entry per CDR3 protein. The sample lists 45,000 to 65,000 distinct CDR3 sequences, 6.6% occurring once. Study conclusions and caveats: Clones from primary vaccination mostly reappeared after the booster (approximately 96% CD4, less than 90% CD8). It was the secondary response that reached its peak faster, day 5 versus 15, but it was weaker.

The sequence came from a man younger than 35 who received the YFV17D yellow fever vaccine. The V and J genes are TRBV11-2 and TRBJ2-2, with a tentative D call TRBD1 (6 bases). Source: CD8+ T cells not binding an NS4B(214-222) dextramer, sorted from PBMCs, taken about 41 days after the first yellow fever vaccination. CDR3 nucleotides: TGTGCCAGCAGCCCACACAGGGTATTCCCGGACACCGGGGAGCTGTTTTTT. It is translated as CASSPHRVFPDTGELFF.